Listed below are T cell receptor beta chains from one sample, sequenced in a study of cytomegalovirus exposure and HLA in healthy donors. The method was immunoSEQ multiplex PCR; TCRdb's version includes in-frame clones alone and lacks a portion of them. The sample yields 250,000 to 350,000 clones, 80% to 90% seen once. The source material was PBMCs. The receptors originated from a man aged 40-55 years in good health and CMV-seropositive. The CDR3 runs from the conserved cysteine through the conserved F or W. The D gene is left open where the match is weak. Clone size, where shown, is once, few, many, or a class for clones that have expanded.

J gene,D gene,V gene,clone size,CDR3 DNA,CDR3 protein
TRBJ2-5,TRBD2,TRBV7-9,NA,TGTGCCAGCAGCTTGGTGACTAGCGGGAGGGGGCGTGGAGAGACCCAGTACTTC,CASSLVTSGRGRGETQYF
TRBJ2-1,TRBD2,TRBV27,NA,TGTGCCAGCAGTTTAGGGACTAGCTCCTACAATGAGCAGTTCTTC,CASSLGTSSYNEQFF
TRBJ2-5,TRBD1,TRBV4-1,NA,TGCGCCAGCAGCCAAGATCTCAGGGGGGAGACCCAGTACTTC,CASSQDLRGETQYF
TRBJ2-1,TRBD2,TRBV9,NA,TGTGCCAGCACCGAGCGGGACTACCCATACAATGAGCAGTTCTTC,CASTERDYPYNEQFF
TRBJ2-2,TRBD2,TRBV4-2,NA,TGTGCCAGCAGCCAAGTAGCGGGAGAGACCGGGGAGCTGTTTTTT,CASSQVAGETGELFF
TRBJ1-1,NA,TRBV19,once,TGTGCCAGTAGTATAGCAGGGCTCGCGAACACTGAAGCTTTCTTT,CASSIAGLANTEAFF
TRBJ2-1,TRBD2,TRBV12-5,NA,TGTGCTAGTGGTTCCCTAGCGGGAGTGCAGTTCTTC,CASGSLAGVQFF
TRBJ2-7,TRBD1,TRBV28,NA,TGTGCCAGCAGTTTACGGACAGGGGGCGCATACGAGCAGTACTTC,CASSLRTGGAYEQYF
TRBJ2-5,NA,TRBV7-9,NA,TGTGCCAGCAGCTCAATAGAGACCCAGTACTTC,CASSSIETQYF
TRBJ2-1,TRBD2,TRBV7-9,NA,TGTGCCAGCAGCTCCTTCCGAAGCGGGAGGGTCCGGGATGAGCAGTTCTTC,CASSSFRSGRVRDEQFF
TRBJ2-7,TRBD2,TRBV28,NA,TGTGCCAGCAGTTTAAAAAGGACTAGCGGGAGCTACGAGCAGTACTTC,CASSLKRTSGSYEQYF
TRBJ2-7,NA,TRBV5-5,NA,TGTGCCAGCAGCTTTGCCAGCCAGGTGGACGAGCAGTACTTC,CASSFASQVDEQYF
TRBJ2-1,TRBD2,TRBV29-1,NA,TGCAGCGCCCAAACGCCTAGCGGGAGTGATGAGCAGTTCTTC,CSAQTPSGSDEQFF
TRBJ2-5,TRBD1,TRBV5-1,NA,TGCGCCAGCAGCCCCTACCCGGGACAGGGGGGATTGGGTGAGACCCAGTACTTC,CASSPYPGQGGLGETQYF
TRBJ2-7,NA,TRBV4-3,once,TGCGCCAGCAGCCAAGATCACAGGGTAAACTACGAGCAGTACTTC,CASSQDHRVNYEQYF
TRBJ1-5,TRBD1,TRBV4-3,NA,TGCGCCAGCAGCCTCCGACAGGGGAGCCAGCCCCAGCATTTT,CASSLRQGSQPQHF
TRBJ1-1,TRBD1,TRBV19,NA,TGTGCCAGTAGTAATCCACAGGGGGCGCGGACTGAAGCTTTCTTT,CASSNPQGARTEAFF
TRBJ2-1,TRBD2,TRBV15,NA,TGTGCCACCAGCTCGATAAGAGGGCGGGAGGGTGAGCAGTTCTTC,CATSSIRGREGEQFF
TRBJ2-1,NA,TRBV11-2,NA,TGTGCCAGCAGATCCAGCGGCGACAATGAGCAGTTCTTC,CASRSSGDNEQFF
TRBJ2-7,TRBD1,TRBV6-5,few,TGTGCCAGCAAACCGTCGGGGACAGGGGGCGCCGAGCAGTACTTC,CASKPSGTGGAEQYF
TRBJ2-5,NA,TRBV5-6,NA,TGTGCCAGCAGCCGGAGGGAACGAGAGACCCAGTACTTC,CASSRRERETQYF
TRBJ1-1,NA,TRBV30,NA,TGTGCCTGGACCGGCGAGGGGAACACTGAAGCTTTCTTT,CAWTGEGNTEAFF
TRBJ2-1,NA,TRBV6-1,NA,TGTGCCAGCGGGGGGTCAGGTTTCTACTACAATGAGCAGTTCTTC,CASGGSGFYYNEQFF
TRBJ1-1,TRBD1,TRBV9,NA,TGTGCCAGCATCCCCTCCCCGGGACAGCATAGTATGAACACTGAAGCTTTCTTT,CASIPSPGQHSMNTEAFF
TRBJ2-1,NA,TRBV5-1,NA,TGCGCCAGCAGCTTCTCGGTAGAATACAATGAGCAGTTCTTC,CASSFSVEYNEQFF
TRBJ2-1,NA,TRBV14,NA,TGTGCCAGCAGCCGGGCGAATGAGCAGTTCTTC,CASSRANEQFF
TRBJ2-3,TRBD2,TRBV4-2,NA,TGTGCCAGCAGCGGCGAGCGGGGTACAGATACGCAGTATTTT,CASSGERGTDTQYF
TRBJ2-6,NA,TRBV5-1,NA,TGCGCCAGCAGCTTGGACAGTTACTCTGGGGCCAACGTCCTGACTTTC,CASSLDSYSGANVLTF
TRBJ1-1,NA,TRBV9,NA,TGTGCCAGCAGCCCCTACACTGAAGCTTTCTTT,CASSPYTEAFF
TRBJ1-2,TRBD1,TRBV11-1,few,TGTGCCAGCAGCCAGGACAGGGCGGGGCATGGCTACACCTTC,CASSQDRAGHGYTF
TRBJ2-4,TRBD1,TRBV11-2,NA,TGTGCCAGCAGGACCGGGACAGGGGGGTCTCTAGCCAAAAACATTCAGTACTTC,CASRTGTGGSLAKNIQYF